The 29 T cell receptor beta chains listed next were all sequenced from one sample in a study of cytomegalovirus exposure and HLA in healthy donors. PCR employed 60 Vbeta and 13 Jbeta primers. Sequencing was performed with immunoSEQ multiplex PCR; in TCRdb, only in-frame clones are kept and a portion is missing. Among some 110,000 clones listed, roughly a tenth were seen once. Sequencing used PBMCs. These receptors came from a man younger than 45 in good health and CMV-seronegative.

CDR3 nucleotides: TGTGCCTGGAGTGCCGGGACTAGCGGAAGACACGAGCAGTACTTC. Protein: CAWSAGTSGRHEQYF. The gene calls are TRBV30 and TRBJ2-7, with 11 bases identical to TRBD2. From germline, CDR1 is GTSNPN and CDR2 SVGIG (reference sequence). This CDR3 is 15 amino acids long. Trimming at V came to 1 base and at J to 5 bases, leaving 7 bases not matched to a gene.

J is TRBJ2-2 and V is TRBV28; weak D call: TRBD2 (6 bases). Trimming cost V 5 bases and J 1 base, with 11 bases left between them. This CDR3 has 15 residues. CDR1 and CDR2 from the germline V gene are MDHEN and SYDVKM. The CDR3 DNA reads TGTGCCAGCAGTAAGGGGACTCTGAACACCGGGGAGCTGTTTTTT. It translates to CASSKGTLNTGELFF.

The genes are TRBV4-1 and TRBJ1-5; 12 nucleotides align to TRBD1. Trimming removed 6 bases from V and 7 bases from J; junction bases left unmatched: 4. Germline values: CDR1 MGHRA, CDR2 YSYEKL. CDR3 size: 14 residues. Here the CDR3 reads CASRGTGGGQPQHF. CDR3 sequence (DNA): TGCGCCAGCAGAGGGACAGGGGGCGGACAGCCCCAGCATTTT.

V usage is TRBV4-1 and J usage is TRBJ2-1; TRBD2 matches 13 bases. V shed 3 bases, J shed 6 bases, and the junction held 5 bases outside the gene matches. Germline V gene data show CDR1 as MGHRA and CDR2 as YSYEKL. The CDR3 length is 16 residues. For the CDR3, the DNA is TGCGCCAGCAGCCACCCCGGGACTAGCGGGACCAATGAGCAGTTCTTC. Translating gives CASSHPGTSGTNEQFF.

This clone has a handful of counts. This chain's CDR3 is CASSQGLLEGYGYTF. In DNA form, the CDR3 reads TGTGCCAGCAGCCAAGGTCTTTTGGAGGGATATGGCTACACCTTC. V and J are TRBV14 and TRBJ1-2; D remains ambiguous. The V and J ends lost 1 base and 5 bases respectively, with 14 bases between them. Germline-derived CDR1 and CDR2 are SGHDN and FVKESK. The CDR3 runs 15 residues.

This clone was found a few times. The rearrangement links TRBV19 to TRBJ2-5; 9 nucleotides agree with TRBD2. This CDR3 spans 14 amino acids. Germline-derived CDR1 and CDR2 are LNHDA and SQIVND (reference sequence). J lost 5 bases, V lost 3 bases, and 4 bases had no gene match. The CDR3 loop reads CASSMAGGLETQYF. CDR3 nucleotide sequence: TGTGCCAGTAGTATGGCGGGAGGGTTGGAGACCCAGTACTTC.

The genes are TRBV13 and TRBJ1-2, with D hard to call. V shed 5 bases and J shed 6 bases, with 16 bases lying between them. The CDR3 loop spans 14 amino acids. Germline V gives CDR1 PRHDT, CDR2 FYEKMQ (reference sequence). CDR3 nucleotide sequence: TGTGCCAGCAGCCGCCGCCGGGATTGGGATGGCTACACCTTC. Its translation is CASSRRRDWDGYTF.

Worth noting for this clone: The sample has other DNA sequences that encode this CDR3 too. This rearrangement joins TRBV6-5 to TRBJ1-5; D gene ambiguous. V lost 2 bases, J lost 4 bases, and 6 bases lay in between. Germline V CDR1 and CDR2: MNHEY, SVGAGI. CDR3 length equals 13 residues. The CDR3 sequence is CASSYGGNQPQHF. The CDR3, as DNA: TGTGCCAGCAGTTACGGAGGGAATCAGCCCCAGCATTTT.

The chain links TRBV9 to TRBJ1-6; no clear D. V lost 6 bases to trimming and J lost 0 bases, with 19 bases between them. The germline CDR1 and CDR2 sequences are SGDLS and YYNGEE. CDR3 length: 18 amino acids. The CDR3 loop reads CASTPWAGIPSYNSPLHF. The CDR3 DNA follows: TGTGCCAGCACCCCATGGGCGGGGATCCCCTCCTATAATTCACCCCTCCACTTT.

The table lists this clone with a few counts. This sequence joins TRBV2 and TRBJ2-5; possibly TRBD2 for D (7 bases). This CDR3 comprises 16 residues. With 6 bases removed from V and 8 bases from J, the gap between germline ends came to 25 bases. Germline CDR1 is SNHLY and CDR2 is FYNNEI. DNA for the CDR3: TGTGCCAGCAGCCGGGATGCCCCCATGGCGGGGGCTACCCAGTACTTC. It is translated as CASSRDAPMAGATQYF.

The rearrangement links TRBV6-1 to TRBJ1-1, with a tentative D call TRBD1 (5 bases). The V end lost 2 bases, the J end lost 4 bases, and 8 bases lay between the germline ends. The CDR3 has 13 residues. The germline gives CDR1 MNHNS, CDR2 SASEGT. The CDR3 loop is CASSEYRTTEAFF. For the CDR3, the DNA is TGTGCCAGCAGTGAATACAGGACCACTGAAGCTTTCTTT.

In its sample, this clone was seen a few times. The chain is built from TRBV6-5 and TRBJ2-4, with D possibly TRBD1 on 6 matching bases. This CDR3 comprises 15 residues. Trimming shortened V by 6 bases and J by 3 bases, and 15 bases separated the two germline ends. The germline V gene has CDR1 MNHEY and CDR2 SVGAGI. This chain's CDR3 is CASSPLRTDKNIQYF. CDR3 bases: TGTGCCAGCAGCCCGCTACGGACAGACAAAAACATTCAGTACTTC.

This clone came up a few times. The genes are TRBV30 and TRBJ2-2; TRBD2 is a possible D gene (6 bases). Germline V CDR1 and CDR2: GTSNPN, SVGIG (reference sequence). V was pared by 3 bases and J by 6 bases, with 14 bases between. This CDR3 comprises 14 residues. The CDR3 region has the DNA TGTGCCTGGAGGGGGGGTTTAGAGGCCGGGGAGCTGTTTTTT. Translating gives CAWRGGLEAGELFF.

This clone showed up just a few times. The chain uses TRBV15 and TRBJ1-6; D perhaps matches TRBD1 (5 bases). The CDR3 runs 17 residues. Trimming left V 0 bases short and J 10 bases short, with 19 bases between. CDR1 LNHNV and CDR2 YYDKDF come from the germline V gene (reference sequence). The CDR3 loop reads CATSRDGGSVGGSPLHF. In DNA, the CDR3 is TGTGCCACCAGCAGAGATGGGGGGAGTGTGGGTGGGTCACCCCTCCACTTT.

This chain uses TRBV6-5 with TRBJ1-3; TRBD1 matches 9 bases. This CDR3 has 14 residues. The trim removed 6 bases at V and 3 bases at J, leaving 3 bases unmatched. Germline V gene lookup returns CDR1 MNHEY and CDR2 SVGAGI. The CDR3 here is CASSYRGLGNTIYF. For the CDR3, the DNA is TGTGCCAGCAGCTACAGGGGGCTTGGAAACACCATATATTTT.

This clone was counted only a few times. The gene calls are TRBV2 and TRBJ2-7, with 8 positions matching TRBD1. Unmatched junction bases numbered 13, after V lost 7 bases and J lost 5 bases. The germline gives CDR1 SNHLY, CDR2 FYNNEI. This CDR3 is built from 15 residues. The CDR3 sequence: CASNQEVRGPDEQYF. As DNA, the CDR3 is TGTGCCAGCAACCAAGAGGTCAGGGGGCCCGACGAGCAGTACTTC.

The chain combines TRBV7-6 with TRBJ2-5; D possibly corresponds to TRBD1 (6 bases). The CDR3 has 12 residues. Trimming took off 5 bases at V and 11 bases at J, with 15 bases between the two ends. Germline-derived CDR1 and CDR2 are SGHVS and FNYEAQ. For the CDR3, the DNA is TGTGCCAGCAGCCCGACAGGCAGGGAACAGTACTTC. As protein: CASSPTGREQYF.

This clone came up a few times. The chain combines TRBV18 with TRBJ1-5; D remains ambiguous. V was pared by 2 bases and J by 0 bases, with 8 bases between. CDR3 size: 15 residues. CDR1 is KGHSH and CDR2 is LQKENI in the germline V gene. The CDR3 DNA reads as TGTGCCAGCTCACCAAACGGGAATAGCAATCAGCCCCAGCATTTT. Protein sequence: CASSPNGNSNQPQHF.

This chain joins TRBV18 and TRBJ1-4; D perhaps matches TRBD1 (5 bases). This CDR3 has 14 amino acids. Germline V gene data show CDR1 as KGHSH and CDR2 as LQKENI. The V gene lost 3 bases and the J gene lost 4 bases, with 9 bases spanning the gap. In DNA form, the CDR3 reads TGTGCCAGCTCACCCAGGGCACTTAATGAAAAACTGTTTTTT. This sequence encodes CASSPRALNEKLFF.

This clone was picked up a small number of times. This chain connects TRBV10-2 to TRBJ1-5; a weak D match, TRBD1 (6 bases). CDR3 length equals 14 residues. Germline loops: CDR1 WSHSY, CDR2 SAAADI. V was clipped by 6 bases and J by 5 bases, with 14 bases between them. The CDR3 is CASSRQGSDQPQHF. The CDR3 DNA reads as TGCGCCAGCAGCCGGCAGGGGTCCGATCAGCCCCAGCATTTT.

This chain connects TRBV6-5 to TRBJ2-4; possibly TRBD2 for D (5 bases). The germline CDR1 and CDR2 sequences are MNHEY and SVGAGI. With 8 bases removed from V and 6 bases from J, the gap between germline ends came to 8 bases. The CDR3 sequence is 11 residues long. CDR3 loop: CASSEGNIQYF. DNA of the CDR3: TGTGCCAGCTCCGAGGGAAACATTCAGTACTTC.

This clone was picked up a small number of times. The gene calls are TRBV11-2 and TRBJ1-1; D is possibly TRBD1 (5 bases). V was pared by 2 bases and J by 0 bases, with 13 bases between. The CDR3 is 16 residues long. Germline V gene data show CDR1 as SGHAT and CDR2 as FQNNGV. The CDR3 coding sequence is TGTGCCAGCAGCTTATTTCCCGACAGAATGAACACTGAAGCTTTCTTT. This encodes CASSLFPDRMNTEAFF.

This clone was recorded a few times. V and J are TRBV2 and TRBJ2-7, with TRBD1 matching 7 bases. The CDR3 totals 11 residues. Germline V lookup: CDR1 SNHLY, CDR2 FYNNEI. Germline trimming cut 5 bases from V and 9 bases from J; bases unmatched to any gene: 4. The chain's CDR3 is CASSQTGPQYF. The CDR3 DNA sequence: TGTGCCAGCAGTCAGACAGGGCCGCAGTACTTC.

This clone occurred a few times. The gene calls are TRBV28 and TRBJ1-1, with TRBD1 matching over 7 bases. The germline V gene has CDR1 MDHEN and CDR2 SYDVKM. Trimming took 6 bases from V and 3 from J; bases not matched to a gene: 16. There are 17 residues in the CDR3. The chain's CDR3 is CASSLLPGQAGDTEAFF. DNA for the CDR3: TGTGCCAGCAGCCTCCTGCCCGGACAGGCCGGGGACACTGAAGCTTTCTTT.

This clone has a handful of counts. CDR3 in amino acids: CASSLMPSSYNEQFF. The CDR3, as DNA: TGTGCCAGCAGCTTAATGCCGAGCTCCTACAATGAGCAGTTCTTC. The chain recombines TRBV7-3 with TRBJ2-1; no firm D call. Trimming removed 1 base from V and 0 bases from J, with 7 bases in between. The CDR3 spans 15 residues. The germline CDR1 and CDR2 sequences are SGHTA and FQGTGA.

This clone was observed a handful of times. This sequence joins TRBV11-3 and TRBJ2-7; D is unclear. Germline-derived CDR1 and CDR2 are SGHNT and YENEEA. The CDR3 is 13 residues long. Trimming removed 3 bases at V and 2 bases at J, with 8 bases between. The CDR3 reads CASSFGPTYEQYF. The CDR3 DNA reads TGTGCCAGCAGCTTTGGGCCGACCTACGAGCAGTACTTC.

The chain uses TRBV9 and TRBJ2-1; D is perhaps TRBD2 (5 bases). V lost 4 bases, J lost 1 base, and 12 bases lay in between. Germline assignment: CDR1 SGDLS and CDR2 YYNGEE. This CDR3 is built from 15 residues. Here the CDR3 reads CASSSGLGSYNEQFF. DNA for the CDR3: TGTGCCAGCAGCTCCGGACTGGGGTCCTACAATGAGCAGTTCTTC.

The chain has TRBV7-9 and TRBJ2-3; tentative D call: TRBD2 (6 bases). This CDR3 is built from 13 residues. Germline V gives CDR1 SEHNR, CDR2 FQNEAQ (reference sequence). V dropped 5 bases and J dropped 5 bases, with 11 bases sitting between them. CDR3 nucleotide sequence: TGTGCCAGCAGCCCGGTGCGGGGAGATACGCAGTATTTT. This sequence encodes CASSPVRGDTQYF.

This chain links TRBV28 with TRBJ1-1; no clear D. Germline V gene lookup returns CDR1 MDHEN and CDR2 SYDVKM. The CDR3 has 12 amino acids. V lost 1 base to trimming and J lost 7 bases, with 7 bases between them. The CDR3 sequence: CASSLSFFEAFF. Written as DNA, the CDR3 is TGTGCCAGCAGTTTATCGTTCTTTGAAGCTTTCTTT.